This entry features one T cell receptor beta chain sequence. Its specificity is not known. TCR beta VDJ and CDR3 were profiled, and genomic DNA was the template. MiXCR, applied by TCRdb to the reads, yields one record per CDR3 protein. The profile covers about 160,000 distinct CDR3 sequences, with roughly 47% appearing a single time and 0.85% to 1.3% taken by the ten largest. This sample stems from a study of CD8+CD57+ T cells in acquired aplastic anemia. In the study overall: Sorted CD4+ and CD8+ cells yielded roughly 3 ug of DNA on average. Sequencing produced an average of around 10 million reads per healthy donor for CD4+ cells. The study, taken as a whole, reports: Patients and controls shared over 25 CD8+ CDR3 sequences, which appeared highly expressed in patients and within their immunodominant clones. Patients versus controls showed no significant CD8+ Simpson's diversity difference.

The CDR3 loop spans 11 amino acids. V was shortened by 9 bases and J by 8 bases, with 13 bases between the two germline ends. The V gene's germline CDR1 is SEHNR and CDR2 FQNEAQ (reference sequence). The sequence was obtained from a human donor in good health. Sequenced sample: sorted CD4+, CD8+, or CD8+CD57+ T cells (not recorded which) from PBMCs. The chain employs TRBV7-9 and TRBJ1-1; D is undetermined. The chain's CDR3 is CASLTGGEAFF. CDR3 nucleotide sequence: TGTGCCAGTTTAACCGGAGGGGAAGCTTTCTTT.